The present T cell receptor (beta chain) was sequenced within a study of human T cells and chemical hapten exposure. Study-level points and caveats: With DPC sensitization, TCRs exceeding 1 in 1000 frequency showed no change. Relative to control repertoires, expanded TCRs gave rise to significantly more large CDR3 similarity clusters. Patch test scores rose with PT1 expanded TCR counts, a positive correlation.

Time point denoted: patch test 1, 2 weeks after DPC sensitization. Treatment reported: therapeutic diphenylcyclopropenone sensitization with weekly scalp DPC. The CDR3 contains 14 residues. The germline V gene encodes CDR1 SGHDT and CDR2 YYEEEE. Trimming took 5 bases from V and 2 from J, leaving 12 bases between them. The study used a library that attached unique molecular identifiers to individual cDNA molecules. TCRdb redid the calling of the RACE reads with MiXCR, one entry per CDR3 protein. The sample records about 380,000 distinct CDR3 sequences, 4.8% being singletons. This clonotype appeared many times. What it binds is not known.

The sample consisted of whole blood, taken in connection with sensitization to the hapten diphenylcyclopropenone (DPC). The TCR comes from a woman aged 45-65 years with alopecia areata. Some clones in this sample may be carry-over from other donors' samples. This chain joins TRBV5-6 and TRBJ2-3, with D possibly TRBD2 on 6 matching bases. In DNA, the CDR3 is TGTGCCAGCAGTCCGGGGGTAAACACAGATACGCAGTATTTT. This encodes CASSPGVNTDTQYF.